Listed below are T cell receptor beta chains from one sample, sequenced in a study of shared clonotypes between healthy human individuals. Only in-frame clones appear in the TCRdb table, and some are missing; sequencing was by immunoSEQ multiplex PCR. The profile shows about 2.1 million clones, 85% to 95% of them singletons. The material sequenced was naive CD8+ T cells from PBMCs. The receptors shown here come from a man aged 18 to 29 in good health. Some clones in this sample may be carry-over from other donors' samples. CDR3s include the opening cysteine and the closing phenylalanine or tryptophan. A D gene is named only where the DNA matches it firmly. The size entry is marked missing in some rows and otherwise reads once, few, many or a size class.

-	TRBV4-3	TRBJ2-5	-	CASSQDRWQSETQYF	TGCGCCAGCAGCCAAGATAGGTGGCAGTCCGAGACCCAGTACTTC
-	TRBV4-1	TRBJ2-3	-	CASDNWVGKSFADTQYF	TGCGCCAGCGATAATTGGGTGGGAAAGTCTTTCGCAGATACGCAGTATTTT
-	TRBV9	TRBJ2-2	-	CASSVVRGELFF	TGTGCCAGCAGCGTAGTACGCGGGGAGCTGTTTTTT
-	TRBV27	TRBJ2-1	-	CASMSSQLVNYNEQFF	TGTGCCAGCATGTCCAGCCAACTAGTCAACTACAATGAGCAGTTCTTC
-	TRBV28	TRBJ1-3	-	CASSSPDSLSAIYF	TGTGCCAGCAGTTCTCCGGACTCCTTGTCTGCCATATATTTT
-	TRBV30	TRBJ2-7	-	CAWSPTASYEQYF	TGTGCCTGGAGCCCGACAGCGAGCTACGAGCAGTACTTC
-	TRBV7-9	TRBJ2-7	once	CASSPRPGGTYEQYF	TGTGCCAGCAGCCCCCGGCCGGGGGGCACCTACGAGCAGTACTTC
TRBD2	TRBV7-9	TRBJ2-3	-	CASSPRTSGSTDTQYF	TGTGCCAGCAGCCCCCGGACTAGCGGAAGCACAGATACGCAGTATTTT
TRBD2	TRBV29-1	TRBJ2-1	-	CSGDGGRAYNEQFF	TGCAGCGGGGATGGAGGGAGGGCCTACAATGAGCAGTTCTTC
-	TRBV7-9	TRBJ1-3	-	CASSSPTPGTIYF	TGTGCCAGCAGCTCACCCACCCCCGGTACCATATATTTT
-	TRBV4-1	TRBJ2-3	-	CASSQEAVSGTDTQYF	TGCGCCAGCAGCCAAGAAGCTGTGTCGGGCACAGATACGCAGTATTTT
-	TRBV29-1	TRBJ1-2	-	CSAEAGPYGYTF	TGCAGCGCCGAAGCGGGACCGTATGGCTACACCTTC
TRBD2	TRBV7-3	TRBJ2-3	-	CASSLTASGRGTDTQYF	TGTGCCAGCAGCTTAACGGCTAGCGGGAGAGGCACAGATACGCAGTATTTT
TRBD1	TRBV11-2	TRBJ2-7	-	CASSFRGTGGYEQYF	TGTGCCAGCAGCTTTCGCGGGACAGGGGGTTACGAGCAGTACTTC
-	TRBV7-2	TRBJ2-7	-	CASSRGLDYEQYF	TGTGCCAGCAGCCGGGGACTTGACTACGAGCAGTACTTC
-	TRBV30	TRBJ2-7	-	CAWSVGRAYEQYF	TGTGCCTGGAGTGTAGGACGCGCCTACGAGCAGTACTTC
-	TRBV27	TRBJ2-7	-	CASSPDIVGGSYEQYF	TGTGCCAGCAGTCCTGACATAGTGGGGGGCTCCTACGAGCAGTACTTC
-	TRBV10-3	TRBJ2-7	once	CAIEDGYEQYF	TGTGCCATCGAAGACGGCTACGAGCAGTACTTC
-	TRBV7-2	TRBJ2-7	-	CASTNDRSSYEQYF	TGTGCCAGCACCAACGACCGGAGCTCCTACGAGCAGTACTTC
TRBD1	TRBV18	TRBJ1-2	once	CASSPGQGVNYGYTF	TGTGCCAGCTCACCAGGACAGGGTGTTAACTATGGCTACACCTTC
-	TRBV5-6	TRBJ2-3	-	CASSLAEIPASTDTQYF	TGTGCCAGCAGCTTGGCCGAGATACCCGCTAGCACAGATACGCAGTATTTT
-	TRBV9	TRBJ2-3	-	CASSRLLAADTQYF	TGTGCCAGCAGCCGGCTACTAGCTGCAGATACGCAGTATTTT
-	TRBV6-6	TRBJ1-1	-	CASSRGPGAEAFF	TGTGCCAGCAGCAGGGGACCGGGGGCTGAAGCTTTCTTT
TRBD1	TRBV5-6	TRBJ1-5	once	CASSLGGGDQPQHF	TGTGCCAGCAGCTTGGGAGGGGGCGATCAGCCCCAGCATTTT
TRBD1	TRBV19	TRBJ2-1	-	CASQGQGMEQFF	TGTGCCAGTCAAGGACAGGGCATGGAGCAGTTCTTC
TRBD2	TRBV11-2	TRBJ2-7	-	CASSPGTSELTYEQYF	TGTGCCAGCAGCCCAGGGACTAGCGAACTCACCTACGAGCAGTACTTC
TRBD2	TRBV28	TRBJ2-3	-	CASSPGTSGLLDTQYF	TGTGCCAGCAGTCCCGGGACTAGCGGGCTCTTAGATACGCAGTATTTT
TRBD1	TRBV29-1	TRBJ2-1	-	CSPYGTGEGNEQFF	TGCAGCCCCTATGGGACAGGCGAGGGTAATGAGCAGTTCTTC
-	TRBV5-1	TRBJ1-1	-	CASSADTMNTEAFF	TGCGCCAGCAGCGCTGACACCATGAACACTGAAGCTTTCTTT
-	TRBV6-5	TRBJ2-3	once	CASSRDGTRTDTQYF	TGTGCCAGCAGCCGGGACGGTACCCGCACAGATACGCAGTATTTT
-	TRBV4-1	TRBJ2-7	-	CASSQDGGREQYF	TGCGCCAGCAGCCAAGATGGGGGTCGCGAGCAGTACTTC
-	TRBV19	TRBJ1-4	-	CASSIVTTRASNEKLFF	TGTGCCAGTAGTATAGTCACCACCCGGGCGAGTAATGAAAAACTGTTTTTT
-	TRBV5-6	TRBJ2-3	-	CASSLAGRPHRTF	TGTGCCAGCAGCTTGGCCGGGAGACCCCACCGTACTTTT
-	TRBV19	TRBJ1-4	-	CASSIAGTTNEKLFF	TGTGCCAGTAGTATAGCGGGAACAACTAATGAAAAACTGTTTTTT
-	TRBV9	TRBJ2-3	-	CASSAYRDITDTQYF	TGTGCCAGCAGCGCTTATCGGGACATCACAGATACGCAGTATTTT
TRBD1	TRBV6-6	TRBJ1-1	-	CASSSGQATEAFF	TGTGCCAGCAGTTCTGGACAGGCGACTGAAGCTTTCTTT
-	TRBV27	TRBJ2-1	-	CASSFLLAANNEQFF	TGTGCCAGCAGTTTTTTGTTAGCCGCGAACAATGAGCAGTTCTTC
TRBD1	TRBV27	TRBJ1-1	few	CASSLWQGADTEAFF	TGTGCCAGCAGTTTATGGCAGGGGGCGGACACTGAAGCTTTCTTT
TRBD1	TRBV4-1	TRBJ1-2	-	CASSQDRGTAPSGYTF	TGCGCCAGCAGCCAAGATCGCGGGACAGCTCCCTCTGGCTACACCTTC
-	TRBV5-4	TRBJ2-3	-	CASSLEGGGTDTQYF	TGTGCCAGCAGCTTGGAAGGCGGGGGCACAGATACGCAGTATTTT
-	TRBV7-6	TRBJ1-1	-	CASSLAERNTEAFF	TGTGCCAGCAGCTTAGCGGAGAGGAACACTGAAGCTTTCTTT
TRBD1	TRBV27	TRBJ2-3	-	CASSFITGVLNADTQYF	TGTGCCAGCAGTTTTATCACAGGGGTGCTAAATGCAGATACGCAGTATTTT
-	TRBV27	TRBJ2-7	once	CASSLGYSTGTKRYEQYF	TGTGCCAGCAGTCTAGGATATTCCACCGGGACCAAACGGTACGAGCAGTACTTC
-	TRBV6-1	TRBJ1-5	-	CASSEARDQPQHF	TGTGCCAGCAGTGAAGCGCGAGATCAGCCCCAGCATTTT
-	TRBV19	TRBJ1-1	-	CASIWHKNTEAFF	TGTGCCAGTATCTGGCATAAGAACACTGAAGCTTTCTTT
-	TRBV29-1	TRBJ1-1	few	CSVEEGYTEAFF	TGCAGCGTTGAAGAGGGGTACACTGAAGCTTTCTTT
-	TRBV28	TRBJ1-1	-	CASSSRTESLNTEAFF	TGTGCCAGCAGTTCCAGAACCGAATCACTAAACACTGAAGCTTTCTTT
TRBD1	TRBV6-1	TRBJ1-5	-	CASSDPGTAFYSNQPQHF	TGTGCCAGCAGTGACCCCGGGACAGCCTTTTATAGCAATCAGCCCCAGCATTTT
-	TRBV5-1	TRBJ2-7	once	CASSTSTEISYEQYF	TGCGCCAGCAGTACATCGACAGAGATCTCCTACGAGCAGTACTTC
-	TRBV14	TRBJ2-1	-	CASSQAAGVGYNEQFF	TGTGCCAGCAGCCAAGCGGCAGGAGTGGGCTACAATGAGCAGTTCTTC
-	TRBV6-6	TRBJ1-1	-	CASPPEGNVNTEAFF	TGTGCCAGCCCCCCAGAGGGGAATGTGAACACTGAAGCTTTCTTT